This T cell receptor (beta chain) stems from a study of shared clonotypes between healthy human individuals. The data were produced by immunoSEQ multiplex PCR, yet TCRdb's version contains in-frame clones alone and is incomplete. This repertoire shows roughly 1,100,000 clones, more than 65% found once; its top ten account for nearly 1.5%. The CDR3 extends over 13 amino acids. J gave up 5 bases and V 8 bases, and 8 bases lay outside the gene matches. Looked up from germline, CDR1 is SNHLY and CDR2 is FYNNEI. This chain uses TRBV2 with TRBJ2-5; 7 nucleotides line up with TRBD2. The source is a man aged 18 to 30 in good health. The sample comprised memory CD4+ T cells sorted from blood. Subset indicated: CD45RA-negative fraction. In DNA, the CDR3 is TGTGCCAGCGGAGAGCGGGGCCCGGAGACCCAGTACTTC. Translated: CASGERGPETQYF.